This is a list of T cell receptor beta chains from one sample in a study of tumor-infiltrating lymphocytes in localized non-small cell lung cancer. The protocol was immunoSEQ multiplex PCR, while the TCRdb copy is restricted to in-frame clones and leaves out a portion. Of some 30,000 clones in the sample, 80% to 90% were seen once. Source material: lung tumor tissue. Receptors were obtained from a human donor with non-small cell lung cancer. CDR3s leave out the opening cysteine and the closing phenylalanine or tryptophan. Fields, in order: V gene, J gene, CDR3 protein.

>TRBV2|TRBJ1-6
ASSGNNSPLH
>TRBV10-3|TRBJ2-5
AISWTSGGIGETQY
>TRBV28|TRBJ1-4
ASGRGEKLF
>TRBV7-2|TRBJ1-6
ASSLDHGSYNSPLH
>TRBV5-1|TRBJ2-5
ASSLATSNVETQY
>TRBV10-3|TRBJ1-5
AISDPRTEQNQPQH
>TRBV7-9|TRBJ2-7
ASSLAGYHEQY
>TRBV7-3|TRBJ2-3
ASSFGRTDTQY
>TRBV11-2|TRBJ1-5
ASSQGQGRGQPQH
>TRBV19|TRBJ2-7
ASSMGREQY
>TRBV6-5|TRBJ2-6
ASSYSSAGANVLT
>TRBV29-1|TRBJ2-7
SVIGDRDPYEQY
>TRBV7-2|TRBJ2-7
ASSLARDLPYEQY
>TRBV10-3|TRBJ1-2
AISDPRGGGYT
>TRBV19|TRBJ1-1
ASSIPQAGGTEAF
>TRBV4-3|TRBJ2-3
ASSQELLAGGRTDTQY
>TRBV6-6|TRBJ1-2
ASSPSRGYT